Described below is a single TCR beta chain sequence and its context. Its antigen is still unknown. The primer mix had 60 Vbeta and 13 Jbeta primers. Some clones are missing from TCRdb's copy, which holds only in-frame ones; the method was immunoSEQ multiplex PCR. This sample has roughly 130,000 clones, with 70% to 80% found just once. The source of the sample is a study of cytomegalovirus exposure and HLA in healthy donors. Notes on the study in general: A link between a missense DCLRE1C variant and TCR beta V- and J-gene trimming emerged from a later analysis. The authors enumerated around 150 TCR beta chains as linked to cytomegalovirus. Productive status was seen about 87% or about 30% of the time for most TCR beta V segments in an earlier analysis. Immune exposure information comprised only CMV serostatus.

This sequence originates from a female donor in good health and CMV-seronegative. Sequencing was done on a sample of PBMCs.

The CDR3 region is CASTNRGTSEQYF. The CDR3 DNA reads TGCGCCAGCACAAACAGGGGCACCTCCGAGCAGTACTTC. The chain carries TRBV5-1 and TRBJ2-7; 7 nucleotides align to TRBD1. CDR1 is SGHRS, CDR2 YFSETQ, per germline. The CDR3 length is 13 residues. The V segment lost 6 bases and the J segment 6 bases; nucleotides outside the gene matches: 9.